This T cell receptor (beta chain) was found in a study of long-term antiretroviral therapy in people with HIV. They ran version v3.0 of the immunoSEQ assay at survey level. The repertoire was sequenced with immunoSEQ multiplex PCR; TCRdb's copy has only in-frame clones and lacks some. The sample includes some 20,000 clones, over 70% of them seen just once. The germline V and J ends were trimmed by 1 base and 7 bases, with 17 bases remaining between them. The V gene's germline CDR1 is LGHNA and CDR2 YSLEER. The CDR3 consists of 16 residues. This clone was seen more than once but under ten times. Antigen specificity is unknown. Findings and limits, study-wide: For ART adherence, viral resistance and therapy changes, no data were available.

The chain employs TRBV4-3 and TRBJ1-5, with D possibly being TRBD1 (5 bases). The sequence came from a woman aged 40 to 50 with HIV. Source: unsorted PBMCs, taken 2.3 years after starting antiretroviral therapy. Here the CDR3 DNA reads TGCGCCAGCAGCCAAGGTGTGGGACGGGTTGAACAGCCCCAGCATTTT. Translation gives CASSQGVGRVEQPQHF.